The rows below give T cell receptor beta chains drawn from one sample of a study of neurological immune-mediated disorders. TCRdb re-analysed the 5' RACE reads in MiXCR, keeping a single row per CDR3 protein. This table has some 120,000 distinct CDR3 sequences, about 3.4% appearing once. The source material was PBMCs. Receptor source: a woman aged 30 to 39 with multiple sclerosis. Both conserved end residues are trimmed from each CDR3. The order of the fields is V gene, clone size, J gene, CDR3 protein. Part of the rows lack a size; the others show once, few, many or a class for expanded clones.

V gene: TRBV24-1
clone size: many
J gene: TRBJ2-1
CDR3 protein: ATSDLGVLRF

V gene: TRBV18
clone size: .
J gene: TRBJ2-3
CDR3 protein: ASSPGRVVTQY

V gene: TRBV6-5
clone size: many
J gene: TRBJ2-7
CDR3 protein: ASSPSGGEATYEQY

V gene: TRBV7-2
clone size: many
J gene: TRBJ1-1
CDR3 protein: ASSLVMKGAGLNTEAF

V gene: TRBV27
clone size: .
J gene: TRBJ2-1
CDR3 protein: ASSDRIPSHNEQF

V gene: TRBV7-8
clone size: many
J gene: TRBJ1-5
CDR3 protein: ASSQEEGVQPQH

V gene: TRBV7-9
clone size: many
J gene: TRBJ2-1
CDR3 protein: ASSKTPDGTNEQF

V gene: TRBV7-2
clone size: many
J gene: TRBJ1-1
CDR3 protein: ASSLGGPEAF

V gene: TRBV7-2
clone size: few
J gene: TRBJ2-7
CDR3 protein: ASSLASGGSYHYEQY

V gene: TRBV5-6
clone size: many
J gene: TRBJ2-3
CDR3 protein: ASSLPGQGSDTQY